The T cell receptor (beta chain) under discussion was sequenced for a study of T cells in Graves' hyperthyroidism and ophthalmopathy. General observations from the study: Most thyroid clonotypes expanded above 0.001 appeared in blood too.

With regard to this clonotype: Its antigen is undetermined.

The source material, RNA transcripts, was used to amplify TCR beta CDR3 regions. The primer set for the first-round RT-PCR of the TCR CDR3 was HTBI. One entry per CDR3 protein, called by TCRdb with MiXCR from the multiplex PCR reads. The sample gives about 700,000 distinct CDR3 sequences, about 45% of which show up once; approximately 7.2% is in the top ten. There are 13 residues in the CDR3. Germline CDR1 is DFQATT and CDR2 is SNEGSKA (reference sequence). Between the trimmed V and J ends, which lost 0 bases and 5 bases, there was a span of 10 bases. Investigators excluded patients with uncontrolled infection, other autoimmune disease, pregnancy or lactation. Diagnosis rested on symptoms, serum thyroxine and TRAb, thyroid ultrasound, and orbital computed tomography.

V gene TRBV20-1 combines with J gene TRBJ1-2; tentative D call: TRBD1 (5 bases). The receptor comes from an adult man with Graves' disease, either hyperthyroidism or ophthalmopathy (not recorded which). The sequenced sample was peripheral blood or thyroid tissue (not recorded which). The CDR3 loop reads CSAREGAGYGYTF. The DNA of the CDR3 is TGCAGTGCTAGAGAAGGGGCAGGATATGGCTACACCTTC.